This TCR beta chain was captured in a study of vaccination and CD4 T cells after COVID-19. The treatment was: roughly ten-day PBMC culture with coronavirus spike peptide pools or control peptides (ViraFEST assay). ViraFEST relied on peptide pools to expand antigen-specific T cells; the TCRs were sequenced afterward. At both days 3 and 7, half the medium was replaced with fresh IL-2 medium. General study points: Convalescent participants were relatively few, and none had early post-infection timepoints studied.

Cultured CD4+ T-cell DNA underwent Oncomine TCR Beta short-read sequencing. After culture, CD4+ T cells served as the source for genomic DNA extraction. A single record per CDR3 protein comes from TCRdb applying MiXCR to the PCR reads. The sample holds fewer than 15,000 distinct CDR3 sequences, around 70% seen once. About this clonotype: Its antigen remains unidentified.

V gave up 7 bases and J gave up 4 bases, with 22 bases separating them. CDR1 is DFQATT, CDR2 SNEGSKA, per germline (reference sequence). This CDR3 spans 15 amino acids. J is TRBJ1-2 and V is TRBV20-1; D gene unclear. The sample consisted of CD4+ T cells from blood, cultured in vitro. The receptor's source is a human donor who had recovered from COVID-19. CDR3 sequence (DNA): TGCAGTGTCTCGCCGAAAGGAAGGGCGGGCTATGGCTACACCTTC. It yields the protein CSVSPKGRAGYGYTF.